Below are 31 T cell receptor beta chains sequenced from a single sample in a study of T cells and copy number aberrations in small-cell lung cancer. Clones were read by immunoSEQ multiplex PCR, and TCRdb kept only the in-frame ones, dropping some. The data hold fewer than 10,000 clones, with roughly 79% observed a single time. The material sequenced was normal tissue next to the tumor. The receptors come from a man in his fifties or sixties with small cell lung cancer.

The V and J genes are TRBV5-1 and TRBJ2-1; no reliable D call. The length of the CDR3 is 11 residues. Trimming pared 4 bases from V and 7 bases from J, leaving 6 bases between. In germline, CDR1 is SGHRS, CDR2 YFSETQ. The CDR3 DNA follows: TGCGCCAGCAGCCGAGGAAATGAGCAGTTCTTC. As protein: CASSRGNEQFF.

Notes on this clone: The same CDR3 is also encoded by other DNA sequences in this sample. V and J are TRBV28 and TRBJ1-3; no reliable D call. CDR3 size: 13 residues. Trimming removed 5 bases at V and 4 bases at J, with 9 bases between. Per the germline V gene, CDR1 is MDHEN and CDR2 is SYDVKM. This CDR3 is CASSVISGNTIYF. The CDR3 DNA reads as TGTGCCAGCAGTGTGATATCGGGAAACACCATATATTTT.

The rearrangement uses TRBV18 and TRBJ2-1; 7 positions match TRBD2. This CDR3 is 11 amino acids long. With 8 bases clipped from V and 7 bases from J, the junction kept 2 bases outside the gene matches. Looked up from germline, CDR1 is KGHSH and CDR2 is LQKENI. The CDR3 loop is CASERENEQFF. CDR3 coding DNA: TGTGCCAGCGAGCGGGAAAATGAGCAGTTCTTC.

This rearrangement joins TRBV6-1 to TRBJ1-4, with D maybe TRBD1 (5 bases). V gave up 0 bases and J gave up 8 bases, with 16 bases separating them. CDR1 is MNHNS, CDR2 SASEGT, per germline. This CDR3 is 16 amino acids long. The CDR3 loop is CASSEALGQGGEKLFF. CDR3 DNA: TGTGCCAGCAGTGAAGCCTTAGGGCAGGGAGGGGAAAAACTGTTTTTT.

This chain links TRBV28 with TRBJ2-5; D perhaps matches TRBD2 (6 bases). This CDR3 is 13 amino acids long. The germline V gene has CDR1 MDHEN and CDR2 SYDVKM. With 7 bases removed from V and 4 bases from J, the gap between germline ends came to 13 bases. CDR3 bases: TGTGCCAGCATAGGCGGGAATTCAGAGACCCAGTACTTC. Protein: CASIGGNSETQYF. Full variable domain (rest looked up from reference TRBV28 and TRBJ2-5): DVKVTQSSRYLVKRTGEKVFLECVQDMDHENMFWYRQDPGLGLRLIYFSYDVKMKEKGDIPEGYSVSREKKERFSLILESASTNQTSMYLCASIGGNSETQYFGPGTRLLVL.

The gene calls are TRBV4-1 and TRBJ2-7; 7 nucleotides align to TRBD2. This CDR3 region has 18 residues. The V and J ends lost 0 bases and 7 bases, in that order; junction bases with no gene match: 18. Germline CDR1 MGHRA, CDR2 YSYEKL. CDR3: CASSQEQVVGGRAAEQYF. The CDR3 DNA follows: TGCGCCAGCAGCCAAGAGCAGGTCGTGGGAGGGAGGGCCGCAGAGCAGTACTTC.

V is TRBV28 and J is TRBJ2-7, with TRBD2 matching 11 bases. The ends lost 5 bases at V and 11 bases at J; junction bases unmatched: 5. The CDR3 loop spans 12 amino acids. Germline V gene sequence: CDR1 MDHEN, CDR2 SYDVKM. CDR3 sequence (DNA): TGTGCCAGCAGTCTCGGGACTAGCGGAGAGTACTTC. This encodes CASSLGTSGEYF.

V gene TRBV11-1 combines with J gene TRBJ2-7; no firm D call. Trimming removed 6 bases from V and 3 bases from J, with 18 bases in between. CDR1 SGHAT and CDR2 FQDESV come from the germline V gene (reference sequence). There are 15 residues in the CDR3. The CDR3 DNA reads TGTGCCAGCAGTCCAGTAGAGGCTGGAAACTACGAGCAGTACTTC. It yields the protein CASSPVEAGNYEQYF.

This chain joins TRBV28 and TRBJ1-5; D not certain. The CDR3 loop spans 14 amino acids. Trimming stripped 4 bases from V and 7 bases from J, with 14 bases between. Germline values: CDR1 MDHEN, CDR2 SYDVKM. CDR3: CASSYGGSGQPQHF. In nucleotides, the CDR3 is TGTGCCAGCAGTTATGGAGGAAGTGGACAGCCCCAGCATTTT.

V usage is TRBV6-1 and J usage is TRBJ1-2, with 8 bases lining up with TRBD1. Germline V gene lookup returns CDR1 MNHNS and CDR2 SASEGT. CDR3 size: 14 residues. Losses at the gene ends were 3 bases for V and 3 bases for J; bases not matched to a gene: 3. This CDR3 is CASSDRGQYYGYTF. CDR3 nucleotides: TGTGCCAGCAGTGACAGGGGGCAATACTATGGCTACACCTTC.

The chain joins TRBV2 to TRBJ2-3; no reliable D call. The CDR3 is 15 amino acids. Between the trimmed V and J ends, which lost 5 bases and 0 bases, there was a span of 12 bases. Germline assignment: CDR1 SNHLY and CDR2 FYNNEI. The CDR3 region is CASSNPGSSTDTQYF. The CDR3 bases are TGTGCCAGCAGTAACCCAGGCAGTAGCACAGATACGCAGTATTTT. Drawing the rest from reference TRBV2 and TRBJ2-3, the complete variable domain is EPEVTQTPSHQVTQMGQEVILRCVPISNHLYFYWYRQILGQKVEFLVSFYNNEISEKSEIFDDQFSVERPDGSNFTLKIRSTKLEDSAMYFCASSNPGSSTDTQYFGPGTRLTVL.

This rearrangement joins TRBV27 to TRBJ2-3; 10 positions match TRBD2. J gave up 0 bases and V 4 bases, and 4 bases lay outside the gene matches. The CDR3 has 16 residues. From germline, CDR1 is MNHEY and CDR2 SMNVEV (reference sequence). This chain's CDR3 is CASSSSLAGSTDTQYF. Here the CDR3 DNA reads TGTGCCAGCAGTTCCTCACTAGCGGGAAGCACAGATACGCAGTATTTT.

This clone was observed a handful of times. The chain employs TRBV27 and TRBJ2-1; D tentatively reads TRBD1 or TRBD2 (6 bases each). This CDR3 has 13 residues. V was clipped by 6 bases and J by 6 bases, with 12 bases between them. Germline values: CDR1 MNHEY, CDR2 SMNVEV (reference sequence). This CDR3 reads CASSFGGRNEQFF. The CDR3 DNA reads TGTGCCAGCAGCTTTGGGGGGCGCAATGAGCAGTTCTTC.

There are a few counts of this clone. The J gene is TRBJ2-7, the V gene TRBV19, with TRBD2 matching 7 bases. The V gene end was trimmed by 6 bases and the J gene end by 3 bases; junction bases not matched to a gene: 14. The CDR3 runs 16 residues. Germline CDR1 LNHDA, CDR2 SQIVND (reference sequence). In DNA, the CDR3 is TGTGCCAGTAGCGTTAGCGGGTCTCCCCCCCTCTACGAGCAGTACTTC. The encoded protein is CASSVSGSPPLYEQYF. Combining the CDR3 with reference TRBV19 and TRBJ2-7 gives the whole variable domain DGGITQSPKYLFRKEGQNVTLSCEQNLNHDAMYWYRQDPGQGLRLIYYSQIVNDFQKGDIAEGYSVSREKKESFPLTVTSAQKNPTAFYLCASSVSGSPPLYEQYFGPGTRLTVT.

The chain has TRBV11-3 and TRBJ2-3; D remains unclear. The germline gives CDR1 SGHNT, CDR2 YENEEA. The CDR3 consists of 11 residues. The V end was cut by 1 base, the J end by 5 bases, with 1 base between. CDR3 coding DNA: TGTGCCAGCAGCTTAGTAGATACGCAGTATTTT. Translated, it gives CASSLVDTQYF.

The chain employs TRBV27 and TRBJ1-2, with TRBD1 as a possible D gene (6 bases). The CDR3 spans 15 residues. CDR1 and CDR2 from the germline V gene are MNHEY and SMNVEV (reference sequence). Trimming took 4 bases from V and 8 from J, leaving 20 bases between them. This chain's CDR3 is CASSSPDSRRGGYTF. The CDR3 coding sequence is TGTGCCAGCAGTTCACCGGACAGCCGACGGGGCGGCTACACCTTC.

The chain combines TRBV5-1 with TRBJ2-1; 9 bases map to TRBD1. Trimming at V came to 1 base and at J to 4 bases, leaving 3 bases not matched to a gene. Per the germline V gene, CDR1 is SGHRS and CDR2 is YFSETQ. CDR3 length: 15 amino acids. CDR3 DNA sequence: TGCGCCAGCAGCTTGTCCGGGACAGGGTACAATGAGCAGTTCTTC. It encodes CASSLSGTGYNEQFF.

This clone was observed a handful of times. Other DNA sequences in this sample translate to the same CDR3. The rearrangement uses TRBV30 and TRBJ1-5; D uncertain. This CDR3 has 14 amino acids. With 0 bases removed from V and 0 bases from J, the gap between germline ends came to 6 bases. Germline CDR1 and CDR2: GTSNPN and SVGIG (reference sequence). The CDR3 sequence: CAWSVDNSNQPQHF. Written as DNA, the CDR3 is TGTGCCTGGAGTGTCGATAATAGCAATCAGCCCCAGCATTTT.

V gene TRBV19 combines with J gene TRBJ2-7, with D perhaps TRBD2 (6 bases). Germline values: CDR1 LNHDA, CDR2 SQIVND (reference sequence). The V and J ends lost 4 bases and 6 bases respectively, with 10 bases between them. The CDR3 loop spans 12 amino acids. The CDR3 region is CASSRRAGEQYF. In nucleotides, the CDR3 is TGTGCCAGTAGTAGGAGGGCAGGCGAGCAGTACTTC. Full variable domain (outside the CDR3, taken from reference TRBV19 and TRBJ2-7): DGGITQSPKYLFRKEGQNVTLSCEQNLNHDAMYWYRQDPGQGLRLIYYSQIVNDFQKGDIAEGYSVSREKKESFPLTVTSAQKNPTAFYLCASSRRAGEQYFGPGTRLTVT.

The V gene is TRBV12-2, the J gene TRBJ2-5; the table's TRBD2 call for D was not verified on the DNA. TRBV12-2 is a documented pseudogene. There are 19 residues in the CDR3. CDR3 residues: CAKANQICGGTSAQETQYF. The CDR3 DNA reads TGTGCAAAGGCGAACCAAATTTGCGGGGGGACTAGCGCTCAAGAGACCCAGTACTTC.

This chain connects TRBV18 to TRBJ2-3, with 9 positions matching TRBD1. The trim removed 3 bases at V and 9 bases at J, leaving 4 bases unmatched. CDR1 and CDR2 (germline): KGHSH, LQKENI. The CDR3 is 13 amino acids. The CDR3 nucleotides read TGTGCCAGCTCACCCCGGGACAGGGAGACGCAGTATTTT. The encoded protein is CASSPRDRETQYF.

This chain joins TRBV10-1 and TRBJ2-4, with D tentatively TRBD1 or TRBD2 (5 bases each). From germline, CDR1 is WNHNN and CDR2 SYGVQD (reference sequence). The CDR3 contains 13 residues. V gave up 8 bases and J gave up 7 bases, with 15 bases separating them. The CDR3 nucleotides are TGCGCCAGCTGTCGGGACCCCGTGAACATTCAGTACTTC. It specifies CASCRDPVNIQYF.

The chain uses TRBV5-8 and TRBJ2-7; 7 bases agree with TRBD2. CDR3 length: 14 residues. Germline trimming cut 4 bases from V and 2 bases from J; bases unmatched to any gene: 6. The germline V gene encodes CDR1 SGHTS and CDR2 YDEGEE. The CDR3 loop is CASSPGGSPYEQYF. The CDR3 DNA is TGTGCCAGCAGCCCGGGGGGTTCTCCCTACGAGCAGTACTTC.

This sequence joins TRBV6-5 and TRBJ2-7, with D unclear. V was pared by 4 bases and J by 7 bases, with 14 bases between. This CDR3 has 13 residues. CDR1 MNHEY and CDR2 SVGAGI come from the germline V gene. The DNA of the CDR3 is TGTGCCAGCAGTTCATCCAGCCTTGGGGAGCAGTACTTC. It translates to CASSSSSLGEQYF.

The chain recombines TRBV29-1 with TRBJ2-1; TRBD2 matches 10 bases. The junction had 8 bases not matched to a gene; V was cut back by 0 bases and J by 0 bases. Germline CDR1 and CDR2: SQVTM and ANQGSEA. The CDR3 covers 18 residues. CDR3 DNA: TGCAGCGTTGAAGATCCCTGGACTAGCGGTGGCTCCTACAATGAGCAGTTCTTC. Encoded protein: CSVEDPWTSGGSYNEQFF.

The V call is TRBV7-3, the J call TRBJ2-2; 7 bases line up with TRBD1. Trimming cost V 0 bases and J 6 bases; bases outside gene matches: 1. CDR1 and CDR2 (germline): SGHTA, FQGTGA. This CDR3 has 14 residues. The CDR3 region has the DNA TGTGCCAGCAGCTTAACGGGGACAGCCGGGGAGCTGTTTTTT. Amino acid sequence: CASSLTGTAGELFF.

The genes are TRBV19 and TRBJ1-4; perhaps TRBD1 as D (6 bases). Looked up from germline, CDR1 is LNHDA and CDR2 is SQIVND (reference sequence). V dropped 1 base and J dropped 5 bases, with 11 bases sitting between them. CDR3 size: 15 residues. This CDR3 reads CASSIGGQGNEKLFF. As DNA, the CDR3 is TGTGCCAGTAGTATAGGGGGCCAGGGGAATGAAAAACTGTTTTTT. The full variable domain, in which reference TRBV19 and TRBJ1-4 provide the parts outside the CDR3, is DGGITQSPKYLFRKEGQNVTLSCEQNLNHDAMYWYRQDPGQGLRLIYYSQIVNDFQKGDIAEGYSVSREKKESFPLTVTSAQKNPTAFYLCASSIGGQGNEKLFFGSGTQLSVL.

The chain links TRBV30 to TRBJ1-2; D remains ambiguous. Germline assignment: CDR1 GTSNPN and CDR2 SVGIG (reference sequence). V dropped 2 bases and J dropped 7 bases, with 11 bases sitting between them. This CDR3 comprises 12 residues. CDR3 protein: CAWSPDSSGYTF. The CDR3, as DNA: TGTGCCTGGAGTCCGGACTCCTCTGGCTACACCTTC.

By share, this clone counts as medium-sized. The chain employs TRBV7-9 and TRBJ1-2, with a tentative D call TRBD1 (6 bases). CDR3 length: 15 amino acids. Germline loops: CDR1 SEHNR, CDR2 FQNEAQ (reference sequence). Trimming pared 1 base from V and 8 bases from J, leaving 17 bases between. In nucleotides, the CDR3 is TGTGCCAGCAGCTTAGATTACAGGGCTGTGGAAGGCTACACCTTC. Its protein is CASSLDYRAVEGYTF.

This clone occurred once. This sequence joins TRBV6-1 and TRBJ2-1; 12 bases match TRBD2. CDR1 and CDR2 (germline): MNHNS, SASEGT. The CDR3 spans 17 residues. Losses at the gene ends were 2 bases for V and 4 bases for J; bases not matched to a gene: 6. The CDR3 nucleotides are TGTGCCAGCAGTGAAACACTAGCGGGAGGCATATACAATGAGCAGTTCTTC. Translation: CASSETLAGGIYNEQFF.

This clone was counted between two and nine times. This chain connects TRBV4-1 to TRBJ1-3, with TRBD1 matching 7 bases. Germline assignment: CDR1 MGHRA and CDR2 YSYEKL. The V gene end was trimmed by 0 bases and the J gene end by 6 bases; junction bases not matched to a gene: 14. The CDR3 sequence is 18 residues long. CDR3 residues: CASSQDRGQSVSLNTIYF. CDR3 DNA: TGCGCCAGCAGCCAAGATCGGGGACAGTCGGTTTCCCTAAACACCATATATTTT.